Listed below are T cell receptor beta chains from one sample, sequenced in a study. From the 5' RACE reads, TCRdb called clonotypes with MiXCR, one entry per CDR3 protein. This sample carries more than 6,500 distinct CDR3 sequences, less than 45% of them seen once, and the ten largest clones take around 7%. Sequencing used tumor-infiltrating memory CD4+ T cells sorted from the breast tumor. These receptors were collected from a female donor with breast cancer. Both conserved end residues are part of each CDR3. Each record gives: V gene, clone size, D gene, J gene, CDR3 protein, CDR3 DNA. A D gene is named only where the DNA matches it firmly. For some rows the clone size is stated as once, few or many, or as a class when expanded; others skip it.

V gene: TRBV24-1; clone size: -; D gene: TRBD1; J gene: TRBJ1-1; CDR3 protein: CATRMTGQGTEAFF; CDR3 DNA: TGTGCCACCAGGATGACAGGGCAGGGCACTGAAGCTTTCTTT
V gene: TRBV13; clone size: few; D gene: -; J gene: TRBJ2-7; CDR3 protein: CASSLFARGGEQYF; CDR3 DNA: TGTGCCAGCAGCTTATTCGCGAGGGGTGGCGAGCAGTACTTC
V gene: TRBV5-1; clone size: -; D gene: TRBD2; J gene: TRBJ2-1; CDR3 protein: CASSFRNHGGTSNNEQFF; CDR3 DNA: TGCGCCAGCAGCTTTAGAAACCACGGGGGGACTAGTAACAATGAGCAGTTCTTC
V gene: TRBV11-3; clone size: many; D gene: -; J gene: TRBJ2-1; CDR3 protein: CASSLMSGGTNEQFF; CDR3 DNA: TGTGCCAGCAGCTTAATGTCTGGGGGGACCAATGAGCAGTTCTTC
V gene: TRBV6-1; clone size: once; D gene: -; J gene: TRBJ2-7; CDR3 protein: CASSGTDRPYTYEQYF; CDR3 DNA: TGTGCCAGCAGTGGGACAGATAGACCCTATACCTACGAGCAGTACTTC
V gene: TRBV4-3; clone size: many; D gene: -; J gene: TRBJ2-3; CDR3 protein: CASSQQDLDTDTQYF; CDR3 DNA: TGCGCCAGCAGCCAACAGGACCTTGACACAGATACGCAGTATTTT
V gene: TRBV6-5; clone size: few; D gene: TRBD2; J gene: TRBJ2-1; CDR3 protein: CASSLGLPYNEQFF; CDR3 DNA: TGTGCCAGCAGCCTGGGACTACCATACAATGAGCAGTTCTTC
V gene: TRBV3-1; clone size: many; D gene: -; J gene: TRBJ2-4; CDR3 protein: CATRGGGENIQYF; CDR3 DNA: TGTGCCACCAGAGGGGGGGGGGAAAACATTCAGTACTTC
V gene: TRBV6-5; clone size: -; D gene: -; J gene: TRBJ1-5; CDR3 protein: CASSTRGRRQPQHF; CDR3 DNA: TGTGCCAGCAGTACCCGCGGGCGAAGGCAGCCCCAGCATTTT
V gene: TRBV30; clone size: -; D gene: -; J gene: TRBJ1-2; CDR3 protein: CAWIAGTGRRGYTF; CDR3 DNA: TGTGCCTGGATCGCCGGGACCGGAAGAAGGGGCTACACCTTC
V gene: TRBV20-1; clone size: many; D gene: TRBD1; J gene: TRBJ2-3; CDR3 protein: CSARSRQGATDTQYF; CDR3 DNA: TGCAGTGCTAGATCCCGACAGGGGGCCACAGATACGCAGTATTTT
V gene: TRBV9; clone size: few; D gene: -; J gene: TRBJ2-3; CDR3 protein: CASSRLSGTDTQYF; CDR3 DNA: TGTGCCAGCAGCCGCCTTTCCGGCACCGATACGCAGTATTTT
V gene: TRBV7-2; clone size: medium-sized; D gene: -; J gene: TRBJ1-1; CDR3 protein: CASSTRAYGTEAFF; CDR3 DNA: TGTGCCAGCAGCACAAGGGCCTATGGCACTGAAGCTTTCTTT
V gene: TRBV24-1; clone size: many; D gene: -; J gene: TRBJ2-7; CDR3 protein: CATSAGGSNYEQYF; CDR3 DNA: TGTGCCACCAGTGCCGGAGGCAGCAACTACGAGCAGTACTTC
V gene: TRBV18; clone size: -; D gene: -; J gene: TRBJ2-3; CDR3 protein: CASSPSLGGDTQYF; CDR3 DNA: TGTGCCAGCTCACCGTCACTAGGGGGAGATACGCAGTATTTT
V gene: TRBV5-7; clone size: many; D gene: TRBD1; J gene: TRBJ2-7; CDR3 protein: CASSPKTQGASYYEQYF; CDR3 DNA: TGTGCCAGCAGCCCCAAGACCCAGGGGGCGTCTTACTACGAGCAGTACTTC
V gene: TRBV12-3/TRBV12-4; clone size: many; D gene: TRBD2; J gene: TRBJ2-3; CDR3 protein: CASSAILARYTDTQYF; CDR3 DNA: TGTGCCAGCAGTGCGATACTAGCGCGATACACAGATACGCAGTATTTT
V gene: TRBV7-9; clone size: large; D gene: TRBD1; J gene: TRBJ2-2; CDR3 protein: CASIPGQAKNTGELFF; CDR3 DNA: TGTGCCAGCATCCCCGGACAGGCGAAGAACACCGGGGAGCTGTTTTTT
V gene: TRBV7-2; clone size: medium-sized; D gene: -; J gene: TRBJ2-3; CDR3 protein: CASSFYRTDTQYF; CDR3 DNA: TGTGCCAGCAGCTTCTACCGCACAGATACGCAGTATTTT
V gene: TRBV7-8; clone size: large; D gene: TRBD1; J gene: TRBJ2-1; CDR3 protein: CASSLDRGLYNEQFF; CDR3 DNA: TGTGCCAGCAGCTTGGACAGGGGGCTCTACAATGAGCAGTTCTTC
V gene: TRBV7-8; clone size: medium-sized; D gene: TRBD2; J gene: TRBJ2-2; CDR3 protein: CASSLRTGRAGELFF; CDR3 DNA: TGTGCCAGCAGCTTGCGTACCGGGAGGGCCGGGGAGCTGTTTTTT
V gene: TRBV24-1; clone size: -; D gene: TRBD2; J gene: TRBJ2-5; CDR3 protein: CATSDSRTSTGTQYF; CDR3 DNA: TGTGCCACCAGTGATTCCCGGACTAGCACAGGGACCCAGTACTTC
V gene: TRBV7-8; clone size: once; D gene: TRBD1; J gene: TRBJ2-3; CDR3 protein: CANSLDRGLYNEQYF; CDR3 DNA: TGTGCCAACAGCTTGGACAGGGGGCTCTACAATGAGCAGTATTTT
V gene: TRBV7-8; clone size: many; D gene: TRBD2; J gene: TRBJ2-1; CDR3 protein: CASSFARLATNEQFF; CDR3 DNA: TGTGCCAGCAGCTTCGCCCGACTAGCGACCAATGAGCAGTTCTTC
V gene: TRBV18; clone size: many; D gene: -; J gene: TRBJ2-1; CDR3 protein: CASSPGPASYNEQFF; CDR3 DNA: TGTGCCAGCTCACCGGGACCGGCGTCCTACAATGAGCAGTTCTTC
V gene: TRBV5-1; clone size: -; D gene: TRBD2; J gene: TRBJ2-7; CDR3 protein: CASSSSGNSYEQYF; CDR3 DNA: TGCGCCAGCAGCTCTAGCGGGAACTCCTACGAGCAGTACTTC
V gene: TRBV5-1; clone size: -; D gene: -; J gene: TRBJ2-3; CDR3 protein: CASSLRGVATRYF; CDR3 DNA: TGCGCCAGCAGCTTACGGGGAGTTGCTACGCGGTATTTT
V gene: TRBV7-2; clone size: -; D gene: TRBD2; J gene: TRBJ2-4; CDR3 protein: CASSPARTSGGRPSKNIQYF; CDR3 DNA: TGTGCCAGCAGCCCAGCCCGGACTAGCGGGGGAAGGCCGTCCAAAAACATTCAGTACTTC
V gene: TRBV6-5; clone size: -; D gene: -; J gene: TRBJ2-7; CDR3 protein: CASSYSRGSAVEQYF; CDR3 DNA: TGTGCCAGCAGTTACTCTAGGGGGTCAGCGGTCGAGCAGTACTTC
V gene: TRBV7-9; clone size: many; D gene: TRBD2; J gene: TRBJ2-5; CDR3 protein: CASSPKRLAGGLETQYF; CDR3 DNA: TGTGCCAGCAGCCCTAAACGACTAGCGGGGGGGCTAGAGACCCAGTACTTC
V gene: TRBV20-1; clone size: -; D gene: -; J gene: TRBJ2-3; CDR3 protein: CSATRPDTQYF; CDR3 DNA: TGCAGTGCTACAAGGCCAGATACGCAGTATTTT
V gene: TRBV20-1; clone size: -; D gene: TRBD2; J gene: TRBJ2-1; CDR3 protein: CSARDRLAGSDGNEQFF; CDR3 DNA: TGCAGTGCTAGAGATAGGCTAGCGGGCTCTGACGGCAATGAGCAGTTCTTC
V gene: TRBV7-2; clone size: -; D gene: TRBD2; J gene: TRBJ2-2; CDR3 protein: CASSLDGAGLAGELFF; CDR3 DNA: TGTGCCAGCAGCTTAGACGGGGCAGGACTAGCCGGGGAGCTGTTTTTT
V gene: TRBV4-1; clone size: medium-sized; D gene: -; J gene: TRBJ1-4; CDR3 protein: CASRSTGLKNEKLFF; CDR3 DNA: TGCGCCAGCAGAAGTACCGGACTCAAGAATGAAAAACTGTTTTTT
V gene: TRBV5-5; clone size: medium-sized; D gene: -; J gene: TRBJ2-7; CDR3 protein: CASSFWGQGGSYEQYF; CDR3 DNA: TGTGCCAGCAGCTTCTGGGGGCAGGGCGGTTCCTACGAGCAGTACTTC
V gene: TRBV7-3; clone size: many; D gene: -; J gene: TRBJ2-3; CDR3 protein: CASSPEGVGTDTQYF; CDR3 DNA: TGTGCCAGCAGCCCTGAGGGGGTAGGCACAGATACGCAGTATTTT
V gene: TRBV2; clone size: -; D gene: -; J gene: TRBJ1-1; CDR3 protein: CASSPMNTEAFF; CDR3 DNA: TGTGCCAGCAGCCCCATGAACACTGAAGCTTTCTTT